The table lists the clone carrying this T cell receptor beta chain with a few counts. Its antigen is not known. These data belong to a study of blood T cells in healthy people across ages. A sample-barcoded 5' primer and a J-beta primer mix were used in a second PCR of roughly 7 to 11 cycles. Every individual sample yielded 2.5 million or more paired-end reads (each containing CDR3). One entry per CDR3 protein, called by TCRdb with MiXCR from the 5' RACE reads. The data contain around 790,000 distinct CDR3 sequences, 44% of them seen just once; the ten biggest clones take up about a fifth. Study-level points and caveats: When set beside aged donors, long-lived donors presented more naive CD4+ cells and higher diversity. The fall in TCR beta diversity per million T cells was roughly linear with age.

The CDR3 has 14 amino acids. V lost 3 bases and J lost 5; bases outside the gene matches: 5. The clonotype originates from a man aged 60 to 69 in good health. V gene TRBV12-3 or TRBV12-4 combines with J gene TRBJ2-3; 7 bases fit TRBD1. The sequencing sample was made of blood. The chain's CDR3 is CASSFRDSGDTQYF. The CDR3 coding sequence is TGTGCCAGCAGTTTCCGGGACAGCGGAGATACGCAGTATTTT.